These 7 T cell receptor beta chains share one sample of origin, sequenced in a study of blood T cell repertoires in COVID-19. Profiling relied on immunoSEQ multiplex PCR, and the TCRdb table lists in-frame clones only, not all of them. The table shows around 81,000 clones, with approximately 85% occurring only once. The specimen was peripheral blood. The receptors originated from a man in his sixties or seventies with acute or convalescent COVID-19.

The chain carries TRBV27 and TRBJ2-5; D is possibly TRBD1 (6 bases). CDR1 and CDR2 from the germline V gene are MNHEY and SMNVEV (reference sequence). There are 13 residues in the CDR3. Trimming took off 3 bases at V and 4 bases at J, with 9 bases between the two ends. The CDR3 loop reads CASSFGRGETQYF. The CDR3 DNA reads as TGTGCCAGCAGTTTCGGCAGGGGAGAGACCCAGTACTTC.

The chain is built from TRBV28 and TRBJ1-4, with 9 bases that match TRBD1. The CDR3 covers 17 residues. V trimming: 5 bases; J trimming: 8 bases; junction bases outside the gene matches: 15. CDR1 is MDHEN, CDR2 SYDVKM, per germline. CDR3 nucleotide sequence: TGTGCCAGCAGTCCCGGGACAGGGTATTCGATCGGGGAAAAACTGTTTTTT. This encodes CASSPGTGYSIGEKLFF. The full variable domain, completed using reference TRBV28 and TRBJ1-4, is DVKVTQSSRYLVKRTGEKVFLECVQDMDHENMFWYRQDPGLGLRLIYFSYDVKMKEKGDIPEGYSVSREKKERFSLILESASTNQTSMYLCASSPGTGYSIGEKLFFGSGTQLSVL.

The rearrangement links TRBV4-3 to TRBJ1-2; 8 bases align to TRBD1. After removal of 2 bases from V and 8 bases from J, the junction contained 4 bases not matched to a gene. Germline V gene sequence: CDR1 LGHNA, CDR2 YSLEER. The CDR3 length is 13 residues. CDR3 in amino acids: CASSQQTGDGYTF. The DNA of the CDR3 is TGCGCCAGCAGCCAACAGACAGGGGACGGCTACACCTTC.

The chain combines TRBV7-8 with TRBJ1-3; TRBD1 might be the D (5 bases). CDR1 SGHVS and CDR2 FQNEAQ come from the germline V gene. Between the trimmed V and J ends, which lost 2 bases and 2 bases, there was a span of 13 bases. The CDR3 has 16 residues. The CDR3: CASSLRGGSAGNTIYF. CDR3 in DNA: TGTGCCAGCAGCTTAAGGGGAGGGTCCGCTGGAAACACCATATATTTT.

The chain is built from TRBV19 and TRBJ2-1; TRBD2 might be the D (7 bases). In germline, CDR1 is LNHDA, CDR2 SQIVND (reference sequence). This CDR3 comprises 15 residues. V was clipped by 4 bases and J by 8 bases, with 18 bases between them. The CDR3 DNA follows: TGTGCCAGTAGTAGCCTGGGGGGGCGTTTCGATGAGCAGTTCTTC. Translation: CASSSLGGRFDEQFF. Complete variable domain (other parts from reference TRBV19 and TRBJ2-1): DGGITQSPKYLFRKEGQNVTLSCEQNLNHDAMYWYRQDPGQGLRLIYYSQIVNDFQKGDIAEGYSVSREKKESFPLTVTSAQKNPTAFYLCASSSLGGRFDEQFFGPGTRLTVL.

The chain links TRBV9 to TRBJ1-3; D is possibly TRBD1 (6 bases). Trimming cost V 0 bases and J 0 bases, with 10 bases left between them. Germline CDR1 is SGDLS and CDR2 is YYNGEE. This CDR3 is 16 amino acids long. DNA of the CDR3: TGTGCCAGCAGCGTAGGGGACACTTACTCTGGAAACACCATATATTTT. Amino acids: CASSVGDTYSGNTIYF. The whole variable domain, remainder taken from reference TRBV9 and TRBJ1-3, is DSGVTQTPKHLITATGQRVTLRCSPRSGDLSVYWYQQSLDQGLQFLIQYYNGEERAKGNILERFSAQQFPDLHSELNLSSLELGDSALYFCASSVGDTYSGNTIYFGEGSWLTVV.

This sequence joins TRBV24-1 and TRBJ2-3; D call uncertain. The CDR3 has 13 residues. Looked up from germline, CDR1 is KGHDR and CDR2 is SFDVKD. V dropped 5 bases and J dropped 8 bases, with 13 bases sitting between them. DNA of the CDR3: TGTGCCACCAGTGCCCCTGAGCGTTTTACGCAGTATTTT. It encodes CATSAPERFTQYF.